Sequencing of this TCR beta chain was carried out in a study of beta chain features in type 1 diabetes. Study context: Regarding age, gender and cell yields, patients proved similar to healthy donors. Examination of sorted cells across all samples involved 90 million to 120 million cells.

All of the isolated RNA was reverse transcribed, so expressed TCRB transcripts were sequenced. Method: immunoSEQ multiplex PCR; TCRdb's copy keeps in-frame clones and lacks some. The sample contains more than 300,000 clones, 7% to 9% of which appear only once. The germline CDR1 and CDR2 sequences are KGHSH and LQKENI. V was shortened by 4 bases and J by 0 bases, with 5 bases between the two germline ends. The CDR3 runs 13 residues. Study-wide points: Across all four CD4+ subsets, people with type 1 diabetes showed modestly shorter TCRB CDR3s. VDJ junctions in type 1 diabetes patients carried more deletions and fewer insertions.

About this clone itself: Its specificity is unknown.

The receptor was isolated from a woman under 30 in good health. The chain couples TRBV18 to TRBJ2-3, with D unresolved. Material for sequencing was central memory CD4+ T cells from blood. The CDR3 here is CASSQFSTDTQYF. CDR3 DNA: TGTGCCAGCTCACAGTTCAGCACAGATACGCAGTATTTT.